The 26 T cell receptor beta chains presented below share a single source sample, sequenced in a study of blood T cell repertoires in COVID-19. Sequencing used immunoSEQ multiplex PCR; TCRdb keeps in-frame clones, though not all of them. Among about 93,000 clones listed, around nine tenths were seen once. The specimen sequenced was peripheral blood. The receptors were gathered from a man between 60 and 75 years old with COVID-19, enrolled during active disease.

This sequence joins TRBV4-2 and TRBJ1-4, with TRBD1 matching 11 bases. Trimming at V came to 3 bases and at J to 3 bases, leaving 9 bases not matched to a gene. CDR1 and CDR2 from the germline V gene are LGHNA and YNFKEQ. There are 18 residues in the CDR3. The CDR3 region has the DNA TGTGCCAGCAGCCACCGTCCCGGGACAGGGGGAGCTAATGAAAAACTGTTTTTT. Translation gives CASSHRPGTGGANEKLFF.

This chain connects TRBV19 to TRBJ1-4, with 9 bases matching TRBD1. The length of the CDR3 is 15 residues. Germline loops: CDR1 LNHDA, CDR2 SQIVND (reference sequence). Germline trimming cut 5 bases from V and 8 bases from J; bases unmatched to any gene: 9. CDR3 loop: CASSLPDRGPEKLFF. CDR3 DNA: TGTGCCAGTAGTCTCCCGGACAGGGGACCAGAAAAACTGTTTTTT.

This chain uses TRBV7-9 with TRBJ2-7; D is unclear. Trimming removed 5 bases at V and 0 bases at J, with 11 bases between. This CDR3 contains 14 residues. Germline V lookup: CDR1 SEHNR, CDR2 FQNEAQ (reference sequence). The CDR3 DNA is TGTGCCAGCAGCCCTCAGATTTCCTCCTACGAGCAGTACTTC. It is translated as CASSPQISSYEQYF.

The gene calls are TRBV2 and TRBJ2-7, with TRBD2 matching over 10 bases. Germline lookup yields CDR1 SNHLY and CDR2 FYNNEI. The CDR3 has 15 residues. With V trimmed by 2 bases and J by 7 bases, 8 bases remained unmatched. In DNA, the CDR3 is TGTGCCAGCAGTGAAAGGCTAGCGGGAGCTCGGGAGCAGTACTTC. This sequence encodes CASSERLAGAREQYF.

This chain uses TRBV5-6 with TRBJ2-3; D possibly corresponds to TRBD1 (6 bases). The V end lost 2 bases, the J end lost 3 bases, and 16 bases lay between the germline ends. The CDR3 has 16 residues. The germline V gene encodes CDR1 SGHDT and CDR2 YYEEEE. The CDR3 here is CASSFRISQGTDTQYF. The CDR3 region has the DNA TGTGCCAGCAGCTTTAGGATCTCCCAGGGGACAGATACGCAGTATTTT.

CDR3 nucleotides: TGTGCCACCAGCCTCCGGGGATCTAATTCACCCCTCCACTTT. It specifies CATSLRGSNSPLHF. This chain joins TRBV15 and TRBJ1-6; no firm D call. Germline V gene data show CDR1 as LNHNV and CDR2 as YYDKDF (reference sequence). The CDR3 length is 14 residues. V was pared by 5 bases and J by 6 bases, with 11 bases between.

The J gene is TRBJ2-7, the V gene TRBV7-9; maybe TRBD1 (6 bases). Trimming took 5 bases from V and 3 from J, leaving 14 bases between them. Germline V CDR1 and CDR2: SEHNR, FQNEAQ (reference sequence). This CDR3 has 14 amino acids. CDR3 nucleotide sequence: TGTGCCAGCAGCCCCACCACAGGGATCTACGAGCAGTACTTC. It translates to CASSPTTGIYEQYF.

The V call is TRBV11-2, the J call TRBJ2-2; 11 bases agree with TRBD2. In germline, CDR1 is SGHAT, CDR2 FQNNGV. Losses at the gene ends were 1 base for V and 4 bases for J; bases not matched to a gene: 8. This CDR3 is built from 18 residues. This CDR3 reads CASSLAALAGGATGELFF. In DNA form, the CDR3 reads TGTGCCAGCAGCTTAGCGGCGCTAGCGGGAGGCGCCACCGGGGAGCTGTTTTTT. The full variable domain, rest sourced from reference TRBV11-2 and TRBJ2-2, is EAGVAQSPRYKIIEKRQSVAFWCNPISGHATLYWYQQILGQGPKLLIQFQNNGVVDDSQLPKDRFSAERLKGVDSTLKIQPAKLEDSAVYLCASSLAALAGGATGELFFGEGSRLTVL.

The gene calls are TRBV6-5 and TRBJ2-5; TRBD1 matches 9 bases. The trim removed 5 bases at V and 5 bases at J, leaving 6 bases unmatched. From germline, CDR1 is MNHEY and CDR2 SVGAGI. The CDR3 is made up of 14 amino acids. As DNA, the CDR3 is TGTGCCAGCAGTACAGGGGGCCTGGTTGAGACCCAGTACTTC. Protein sequence: CASSTGGLVETQYF.

V usage is TRBV6-2 or TRBV6-3 and J usage is TRBJ1-5; maybe TRBD1 (6 bases). The CDR3 runs to 17 residues. Germline V gene sequence: CDR1 MNHEY, CDR2 SVGEGT. V gave up 0 bases and J gave up 1 base, with 13 bases separating them. The CDR3 sequence: CASSYSQRGHSNQPQHF. CDR3 in DNA: TGTGCCAGCAGTTACTCGCAAAGGGGACACAGCAATCAGCCCCAGCATTTT.

The V call is TRBV10-1, the J call TRBJ2-1; 9 bases fit TRBD2. The CDR3 length is 13 residues. Trimming took 7 bases from V and 7 from J; bases not matched to a gene: 5. Germline V gives CDR1 WNHNN, CDR2 SYGVQD (reference sequence). The CDR3 DNA is TGCGCCAGCAATAGCGGGAGTGGGAATGAGCAGTTCTTC. It specifies CASNSGSGNEQFF.

This clone was seen only once. The gene calls are TRBV28 and TRBJ2-1; 11 bases are shared with TRBD2. Germline-derived CDR1 and CDR2 are MDHEN and SYDVKM. The J segment lost 9 bases and the V segment lost 8 bases, leaving 9 bases of the junction unmatched. The CDR3 totals 14 residues. The CDR3 sequence: CASGIAGGLAEQFF. The CDR3 region has the DNA TGTGCCAGCGGTATAGCGGGAGGGCTCGCTGAGCAGTTCTTC. The whole variable domain, remainder taken from reference TRBV28 and TRBJ2-1, is DVKVTQSSRYLVKRTGEKVFLECVQDMDHENMFWYRQDPGLGLRLIYFSYDVKMKEKGDIPEGYSVSREKKERFSLILESASTNQTSMYLCASGIAGGLAEQFFGPGTRLTVL.

This rearrangement joins TRBV24-1 to TRBJ2-1; the D gene is possibly TRBD2 (5 bases). Trimming stripped 3 bases from V and 6 bases from J, with 14 bases between. CDR1 is KGHDR and CDR2 is SFDVKD in the germline V gene. The CDR3 loop spans 15 amino acids. The CDR3 DNA reads TGTGCCACCAGTGATCGCTCGGGAAATCGCAATGAGCAGTTCTTC. Protein: CATSDRSGNRNEQFF.

The CDR3 DNA reads TGTGCCAGCAGAACCGGGACAGGAACTGGGGCCAACGTCCTGACTTTC. Residues: CASRTGTGTGANVLTF. The chain employs TRBV28 and TRBJ2-6, with 8 bases aligning to TRBD1. The germline V gene encodes CDR1 MDHEN and CDR2 SYDVKM. The J segment lost 2 bases and the V segment lost 6 bases, leaving 6 bases of the junction unmatched. The CDR3 covers 16 residues.

This chain connects TRBV2 to TRBJ2-5; D gene uncertain. The CDR3 consists of 13 residues. V gave up 3 bases and J gave up 2 bases, with 7 bases separating them. Germline V gene lookup returns CDR1 SNHLY and CDR2 FYNNEI. CDR3 sequence: CASSDSQQETQYF. The CDR3 DNA is TGTGCCAGCAGTGATTCCCAGCAAGAGACCCAGTACTTC.

The chain links TRBV19 to TRBJ1-4, with TRBD1 matching over 7 bases. CDR1 and CDR2 (germline): LNHDA, SQIVND (reference sequence). J gave up 4 bases and V 6 bases, and 5 bases lay outside the gene matches. This CDR3 is built from 14 residues. The CDR3 DNA follows: TGTGCCAGTAGGACGGACAGGAGTAATGAAAAACTGTTTTTT. It encodes CASRTDRSNEKLFF.

The V call is TRBV6-5, the J call TRBJ1-2; 8 nucleotides match TRBD1. Germline trimming cut 4 bases from V and 0 bases from J; bases unmatched to any gene: 7. Germline assignment: CDR1 MNHEY and CDR2 SVGAGI. The CDR3 loop spans 16 amino acids. The CDR3 DNA sequence: TGTGCCAGCAGTTTCCAAGGACAGGGATCTAACTATGGCTACACCTTC. This gives the protein CASSFQGQGSNYGYTF.

The rearrangement joins TRBV19 to TRBJ1-2; 7 bases agree with TRBD1. The junction had 5 bases not matched to a gene; V was cut back by 5 bases and J by 5 bases. In germline, CDR1 is LNHDA, CDR2 SQIVND (reference sequence). The CDR3 is made up of 13 amino acids. In nucleotides, the CDR3 is TGTGCCAGTAGTCGGGACAGAAAGTATGGCTACACCTTC. Its protein is CASSRDRKYGYTF.

The rearrangement links TRBV7-9 to TRBJ1-2; 9 nucleotides align to TRBD1. The CDR3 is made up of 14 amino acids. V gave up 1 base and J gave up 8 bases; unmatched junction bases: 5. Germline V gene lookup returns CDR1 SEHNR and CDR2 FQNEAQ (reference sequence). CDR3 nucleotide sequence: TGTGCCAGCAGCTTAGGGGACAGGGAGTACGGCTACACCTTC. It translates to CASSLGDREYGYTF.

This clone has only a few counts. The V and J genes are TRBV12-3 or TRBV12-4 and TRBJ2-1; TRBD1 agrees at 7 bases. This CDR3 has 12 amino acids. The V and J ends lost 4 bases and 9 bases, in that order; junction bases with no gene match: 3. The CDR3 sequence is CASSSRQGEQFF. CDR3 nucleotide sequence: TGTGCCAGCAGTTCTAGACAGGGTGAGCAGTTCTTC.

This clone was observed a single time. The chain links TRBV19 to TRBJ1-3; maybe TRBD1 (5 bases). Germline values: CDR1 LNHDA, CDR2 SQIVND (reference sequence). V lost 0 bases and J lost 0, with 9 bases in between. The CDR3 has 16 residues. The CDR3 loop reads CASSIDRTFSGNTIYF. The CDR3 nucleotides read TGTGCCAGTAGTATAGATCGGACATTCTCTGGAAACACCATATATTTT.

The J gene is TRBJ2-2, the V gene TRBV11-2; 9 bases are shared with TRBD2. This CDR3 is 15 amino acids long. Unmatched junction bases numbered 7, after V lost 5 bases and J lost 6 bases. Germline V CDR1 and CDR2: SGHAT, FQNNGV. The DNA for the CDR3 is TGTGCCAGCAGCCGTAGCGGGAGTCGGTCCGGGGAGCTGTTTTTT. It encodes CASSRSGSRSGELFF. Using reference TRBV11-2 and TRBJ2-2 for the parts outside the CDR3, the full variable domain is EAGVAQSPRYKIIEKRQSVAFWCNPISGHATLYWYQQILGQGPKLLIQFQNNGVVDDSQLPKDRFSAERLKGVDSTLKIQPAKLEDSAVYLCASSRSGSRSGELFFGEGSRLTVL.

The CDR3 DNA follows: TGCGCCAGCAGCTTTACAGAGTCAGGGGCCAACGTCCTGACTTTC. Encoded protein: CASSFTESGANVLTF. The chain employs TRBV5-1 and TRBJ2-6, with no clear D. The CDR3 sequence is 15 residues long. CDR1 and CDR2 from the germline V gene are SGHRS and YFSETQ. The V and J ends lost 2 bases and 4 bases respectively, with 10 bases between them. Full variable domain (outside the CDR3, taken from reference TRBV5-1 and TRBJ2-6): KAGVTQTPRYLIKTRGQQVTLSCSPISGHRSVSWYQQTPGQGLQFLFEYFSETQRNKGNFPGRFSGRQFSNSRSEMNVSTLELGDSALYLCASSFTESGANVLTFGAGSRLTVL.

The V call is TRBV6-4, the J call TRBJ1-5; D remains ambiguous. V was trimmed by 9 bases and J by 0 bases, leaving 15 bases between them. The CDR3 sequence is 15 residues long. The germline V gene encodes CDR1 MRHNA and CDR2 SNTAGT. The CDR3 spells CAREVGYDSNQPQHF. The CDR3 DNA sequence: TGTGCCAGAGAAGTGGGCTACGATAGCAATCAGCCCCAGCATTTT.

This sequence joins TRBV7-2 and TRBJ2-7, with D uncertain. CDR1 SGHTA and CDR2 FQGNSA come from the germline V gene. V lost 5 bases, J lost 1 base, and 12 bases lay in between. The CDR3 is 14 residues long. As DNA, the CDR3 is TGTGCCAGCAGCCGCGACTTCCTATCCTACGAGCAGTACTTC. It specifies CASSRDFLSYEQYF.

The chain carries TRBV18 and TRBJ2-2; TRBD1 might be the D (6 bases). The length of the CDR3 is 14 residues. Trimming took 6 bases from V and 0 from J, leaving 8 bases between them. Germline loops: CDR1 KGHSH, CDR2 LQKENI. Written as DNA, the CDR3 is TGTGCCAGCTCTTGGACAGCGAACACCGGGGAGCTGTTTTTT. This translates into CASSWTANTGELFF.